The text below deals with one TCR beta chain. The target antigen is unknown. This sample stems from a study of human versus mouse CDR3 diversity and MHC coevolution. Background on the study: The immunoSEQ assay reportedly detects one in 200,000 T cells. Study observations and caveats: Six MHC II alleles selected the human T cells.

The method was immunoSEQ multiplex PCR; TCRdb's version includes in-frame clones alone and lacks a portion of them. This table holds approximately 81,000 clones, roughly 93% found once. The specimen was naive CD4+ T cells from blood. Specified subset: CD45RO-negative CD62L-positive naive CD4 T cells. This clonotype was obtained from a person aged 25-75 years in good health.

This CDR3 reads CASSPAGGSGYTF. In DNA, the CDR3 is TGTGCCAGCAGCCCCGCTGGGGGGTCTGGCTACACCTTC. The chain links TRBV11-2 to TRBJ1-2; D is possibly TRBD1 (5 bases). Germline V gives CDR1 SGHAT, CDR2 FQNNGV. CDR3 size: 13 residues. Trimming stripped 5 bases from V and 7 bases from J, with 14 bases between.